These 3 T cell receptor beta chains came from one sample sequenced in a study of cytomegalovirus exposure and HLA in healthy donors (dated by TCRdb to 2016 to 2017). Libraries were built with the immunoSEQ multiplex PCR assay. For the multiplex PCR, a mixture combining 60 forward primers for TCR Vbeta segments and 13 reverse primers for TCR Jbeta segments was used. In its TCRdb copy, this immuneACCESS table keeps in-frame sequences only and misses some clones. Where compared with another copy, unresolved V genes explain less than half of these, and the others have no known cause. Within this sample are 160,000 or so clones, with roughly 80% of them counted one time only. The ten largest clones take up 1% to 1.5% of the sample. The specimen was PBMCs. The receptors were gathered from a man in his fifties in good health and CMV-seropositive.

V is TRBV25-1 and J is TRBJ2-2; 11 bases map to TRBD2. Per germline, CDR1 MGHDK and CDR2 SYGVNS. This CDR3 comprises 17 residues. The trim removed 1 base at V and 1 base at J, leaving 2 bases unmatched. Here the CDR3 DNA reads TGTGCCAGCAGTGAATCGGGGACTAGCGGGAACACCGGGGAGCTGTTTTTT. As protein: CASSESGTSGNTGELFF.

The V and J genes are TRBV29-1 and TRBJ1-5, with a possible D match to TRBD1 (5 bases). The germline gives CDR1 SQVTM, CDR2 ANQGSEA. The CDR3 totals 14 residues. V was shortened by 4 bases and J by 0 bases, with 10 bases between the two germline ends. The CDR3 region is CSVGPTGSNQPQHF. The CDR3 DNA sequence: TGCAGCGTTGGGCCAACAGGTAGCAATCAGCCCCAGCATTTT.

The chain carries TRBV5-4 and TRBJ2-5; the match to TRBD2 covers 8 bases. J was trimmed by 5 bases and V by 4 bases; bases with no gene match: 7. The germline gives CDR1 SGHNT, CDR2 YYREEE (reference sequence). CDR3 length: 14 residues. CDR3 coding DNA: TGTGCCAGCAGCCGGGGGGGGCCGGACGAGACCCAGTACTTC. Translation: CASSRGGPDETQYF. Drawing the rest from reference TRBV5-4 and TRBJ2-5, the complete variable domain is ETGVTQSPTHLIKTRGQQVTLRCSSQSGHNTVSWYQQALGQGPQFIFQYYREEENGRGNFPPRFSGLQFPNYSSELNVNALELDDSALYLCASSRGGPDETQYFGPGTRLLVL.